This T cell receptor (beta chain) comes out of a study of T-cell memory formation after mild COVID-19. Study-level findings and limits: Proof of SARS-CoV-2 specificity was absent for the second-wave clones that crested on day 37.

As concerns this clonotype: The antigen remains undetermined.

TCRdb fed the 5' RACE reads into MiXCR, producing one record per CDR3 protein. The sample carries almost 550,000 distinct CDR3 sequences, roughly 20% recorded once. Germline V gene lookup returns CDR1 MNHEY and CDR2 SMNVEV (reference sequence). This CDR3 contains 14 residues. With 8 bases removed from V and 5 bases from J, the gap between germline ends came to 15 bases. Sequenced input: PBMCs or a T cell subset sorted from them (not recorded which). The rearrangement uses TRBV27 and TRBJ2-2, with D unresolved. The sequence came from an adult woman who had mild COVID-19 (a few samples of this study predate the infection). Cell type and time point are not known. The CDR3 protein is CASHTRMGTGELFF. The CDR3 DNA reads as TGTGCCAGCCACACGAGGATGGGTACCGGGGAGCTGTTTTTT.